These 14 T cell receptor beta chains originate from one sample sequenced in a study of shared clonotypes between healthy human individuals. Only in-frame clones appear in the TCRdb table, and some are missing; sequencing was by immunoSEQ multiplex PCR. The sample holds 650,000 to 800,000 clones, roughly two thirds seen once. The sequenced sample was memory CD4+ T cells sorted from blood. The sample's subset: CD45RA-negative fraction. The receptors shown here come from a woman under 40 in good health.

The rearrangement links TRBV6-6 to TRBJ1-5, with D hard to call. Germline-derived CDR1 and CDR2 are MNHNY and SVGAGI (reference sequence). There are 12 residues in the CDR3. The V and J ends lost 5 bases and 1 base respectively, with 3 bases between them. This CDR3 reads CASSKSNQPQHF. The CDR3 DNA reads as TGTGCCAGCAGTAAAAGCAATCAGCCCCAGCATTTT.

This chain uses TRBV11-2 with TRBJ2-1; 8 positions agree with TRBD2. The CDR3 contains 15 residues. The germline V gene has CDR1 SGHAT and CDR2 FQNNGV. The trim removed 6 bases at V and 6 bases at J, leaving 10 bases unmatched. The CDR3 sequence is CASRAAAGGFNEQFF. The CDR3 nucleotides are TGTGCCAGCAGGGCCGCGGCGGGAGGCTTCAATGAGCAGTTCTTC.

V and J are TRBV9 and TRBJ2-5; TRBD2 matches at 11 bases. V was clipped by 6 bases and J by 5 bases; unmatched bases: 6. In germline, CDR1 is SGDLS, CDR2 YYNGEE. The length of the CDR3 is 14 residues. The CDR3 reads CASNLAGGEETQYF. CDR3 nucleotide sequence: TGTGCCAGCAACCTAGCGGGAGGTGAGGAGACCCAGTACTTC.

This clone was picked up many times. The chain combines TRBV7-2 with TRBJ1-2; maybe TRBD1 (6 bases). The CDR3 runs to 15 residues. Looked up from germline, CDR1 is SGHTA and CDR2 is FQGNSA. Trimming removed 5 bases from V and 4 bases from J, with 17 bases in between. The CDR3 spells CASSPRGEGGYGYTF. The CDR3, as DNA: TGTGCCAGCAGCCCCCGAGGGGAAGGGGGCTATGGCTACACCTTC. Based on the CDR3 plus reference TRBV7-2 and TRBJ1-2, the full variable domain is GAGVSQSPSNKVTEKGKDVELRCDPISGHTALYWYRQSLGQGLEFLIYFQGNSAPDKSGLPSDRFSAERTGGSVSTLTIQRTQQEDSAVYLCASSPRGEGGYGYTFGSGTRLTVV.

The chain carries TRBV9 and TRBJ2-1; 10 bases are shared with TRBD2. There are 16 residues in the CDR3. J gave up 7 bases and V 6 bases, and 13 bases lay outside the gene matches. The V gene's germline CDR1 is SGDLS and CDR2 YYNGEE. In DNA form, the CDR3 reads TGTGCCAGCACCAACCTAGCGGGAGTGGGACCAAATGAGCAGTTCTTC. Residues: CASTNLAGVGPNEQFF.

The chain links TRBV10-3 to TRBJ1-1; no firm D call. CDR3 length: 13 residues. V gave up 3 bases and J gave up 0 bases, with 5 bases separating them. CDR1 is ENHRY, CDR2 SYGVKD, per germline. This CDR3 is CAISDSMNTEAFF. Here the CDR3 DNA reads TGTGCCATCAGTGACAGTATGAACACTGAAGCTTTCTTT.

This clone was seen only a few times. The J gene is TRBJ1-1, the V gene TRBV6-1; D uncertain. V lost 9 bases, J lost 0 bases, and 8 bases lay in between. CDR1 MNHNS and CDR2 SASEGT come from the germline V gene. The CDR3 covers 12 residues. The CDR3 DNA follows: TGTGCCAGTGGACGGGTGAACACTGAAGCTTTCTTT. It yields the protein CASGRVNTEAFF.

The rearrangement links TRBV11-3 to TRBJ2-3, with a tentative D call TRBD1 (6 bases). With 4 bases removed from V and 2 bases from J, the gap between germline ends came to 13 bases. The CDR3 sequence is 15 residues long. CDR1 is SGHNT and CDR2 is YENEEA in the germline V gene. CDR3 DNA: TGTGCCAGCAGCTCCGGTGGGGGCACCACAGATACGCAGTATTTT. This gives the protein CASSSGGGTTDTQYF.

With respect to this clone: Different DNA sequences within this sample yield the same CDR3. This CDR3 reads CASSRTSDHTDTQYF. CDR3 nucleotide sequence: TGTGCCAGCAGTCGGACTAGCGACCACACAGATACGCAGTATTTT. V and J are TRBV28 and TRBJ2-3; TRBD2 matches 9 bases. Germline values: CDR1 MDHEN, CDR2 SYDVKM. The ends lost 5 bases at V and 2 bases at J; junction bases unmatched: 5. The CDR3 consists of 15 residues. Supplemented by reference TRBV28 and TRBJ2-3, the full variable domain reads DVKVTQSSRYLVKRTGEKVFLECVQDMDHENMFWYRQDPGLGLRLIYFSYDVKMKEKGDIPEGYSVSREKKERFSLILESASTNQTSMYLCASSRTSDHTDTQYFGPGTRLTVL.

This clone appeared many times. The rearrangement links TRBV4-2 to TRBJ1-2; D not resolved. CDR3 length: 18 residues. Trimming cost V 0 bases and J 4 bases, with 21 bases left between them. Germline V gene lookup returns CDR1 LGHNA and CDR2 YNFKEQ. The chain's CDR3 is CASSQDIVRRLNFYGYTF. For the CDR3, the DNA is TGTGCCAGCAGCCAAGATATAGTGAGGAGACTTAATTTCTATGGCTACACCTTC.

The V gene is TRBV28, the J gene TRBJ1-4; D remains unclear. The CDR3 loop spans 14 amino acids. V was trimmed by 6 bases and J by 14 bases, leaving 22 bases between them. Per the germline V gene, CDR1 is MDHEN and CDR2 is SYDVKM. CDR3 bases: TGTGCCAGCAGCACCAGTCCCGCTTTGGCTAAGCTGTTTTTT. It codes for CASSTSPALAKLFF. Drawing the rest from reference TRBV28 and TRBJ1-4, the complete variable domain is DVKVTQSSRYLVKRTGEKVFLECVQDMDHENMFWYRQDPGLGLRLIYFSYDVKMKEKGDIPEGYSVSREKKERFSLILESASTNQTSMYLCASSTSPALAKLFFGSGTQLSVL.

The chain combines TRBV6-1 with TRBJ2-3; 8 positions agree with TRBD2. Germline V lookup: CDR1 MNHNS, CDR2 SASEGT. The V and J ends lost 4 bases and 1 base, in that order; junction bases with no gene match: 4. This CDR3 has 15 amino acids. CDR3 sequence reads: CASSAPTSGTDTQYF. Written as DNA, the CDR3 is TGTGCCAGCAGTGCCCCGACTAGCGGCACAGATACGCAGTATTTT.

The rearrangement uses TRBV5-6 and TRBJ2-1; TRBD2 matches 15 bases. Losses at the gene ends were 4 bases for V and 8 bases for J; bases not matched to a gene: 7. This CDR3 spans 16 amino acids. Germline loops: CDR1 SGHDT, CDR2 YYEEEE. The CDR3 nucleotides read TGTGCCAGCAGCCACCGGACTAGCGGGAGGGGGGATGAGCAGTTCTTC. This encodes CASSHRTSGRGDEQFF. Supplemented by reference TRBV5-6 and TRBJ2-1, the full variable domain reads DAGVTQSPTHLIKTRGQQVTLRCSPKSGHDTVSWYQQALGQGPQFIFQYYEEEERQRGNFPDRFSGHQFPNYSSELNVNALLLGDSALYLCASSHRTSGRGDEQFFGPGTRLTVL.

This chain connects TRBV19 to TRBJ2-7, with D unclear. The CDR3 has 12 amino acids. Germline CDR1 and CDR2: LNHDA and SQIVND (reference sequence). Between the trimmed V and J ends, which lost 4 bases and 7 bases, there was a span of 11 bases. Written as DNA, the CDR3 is TGTGCCAGTAGTACCCGATTTGGGGAGCAGTACTTC. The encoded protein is CASSTRFGEQYF. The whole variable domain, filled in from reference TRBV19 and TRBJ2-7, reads DGGITQSPKYLFRKEGQNVTLSCEQNLNHDAMYWYRQDPGQGLRLIYYSQIVNDFQKGDIAEGYSVSREKKESFPLTVTSAQKNPTAFYLCASSTRFGEQYFGPGTRLTVT.